These T cell receptor beta chains were read from a single sample in a study of blood T cell repertoires in COVID-19. Only in-frame clones appear in the TCRdb table, and some are missing; sequencing was by immunoSEQ multiplex PCR. The sample records fewer than 600,000 clones, roughly 89% being singletons. Sequencing used peripheral blood. Source of these receptors: a man aged 18 to 29 with COVID-19, enrolled during active disease. CDR3s include the opening cysteine and the closing phenylalanine or tryptophan. A D gene is named only where the DNA matches it firmly. Size is stated for part of the rows, as once, few or many counts, or as a class when the clone is expanded.

TRBJ2-1 . TRBD1 TRBV11-3 CASRHRDRSKGEQFF TGTGCCAGCAGGCACCGGGACAGGTCTAAGGGTGAGCAGTTCTTC
TRBJ1-2 . TRBD1 TRBV3-1/TRBV3-2 CASSPTGDYGYTF TGTGCCAGCAGCCCAACAGGGGACTATGGCTACACCTTC
TRBJ2-5 . TRBD1 TRBV5-1 CASSSGQGRETQYF TGCGCCAGCAGCTCGGGACAGGGGAGAGAGACCCAGTACTTC
TRBJ2-1 . . TRBV11-2 CASSRGLADYNEQFF TGTGCCAGCAGCCGTGGGCTAGCTGACTACAATGAGCAGTTCTTC
TRBJ2-1 . . TRBV9 CASSARGEQFF TGTGCCAGCAGCGCCCGGGGTGAGCAGTTCTTC
TRBJ2-7 once . TRBV25-1 CASSASRDEQYF TGTGCCAGCAGTGCCTCCAGGGACGAGCAGTACTTC
TRBJ2-6 . . TRBV27 CASGRSSGANVLTF TGTGCCAGCGGGCGTAGCTCTGGGGCCAACGTCCTGACTTTC
TRBJ1-6 . TRBD1 TRBV6-4 CASSDPGTALHF TGTGCCAGCAGTGACCCCGGGACAGCGCTCCACTTT
TRBJ1-1 . TRBD1 TRBV7-9 CASSQTGGANTEAFF TGTGCCAGCAGCCAGACAGGGGGAGCGAACACTGAAGCTTTCTTT
TRBJ2-7 . TRBD2 TRBV6-6 CASSHRTSGSSYEQYF TGTGCCAGCAGCCACAGAACTAGCGGAAGCTCCTACGAGCAGTACTTC
TRBJ2-3 few . TRBV4-1 CASSRPNRSLTTDTQYF TGCGCCAGCAGCCGGCCAAATCGTAGCTTAACCACAGATACGCAGTATTTT
TRBJ2-2 . . TRBV27 CASSFSVSGYGYGELFF TGTGCCAGCAGTTTCTCGGTCTCGGGGTATGGGTACGGGGAGCTGTTTTTT
TRBJ1-2 . . TRBV12-5 CASGLATRGGGYTF TGTGCTAGTGGTTTGGCCACACGGGGAGGCGGCTACACCTTC
TRBJ2-2 . . TRBV5-4 CASSSTSSGELFF TGTGCCAGCAGCTCTACTAGCTCCGGGGAGCTGTTTTTT
TRBJ2-1 once TRBD2 TRBV7-9 CASSRGLAGGKRSEQFF TGTGCCAGCAGCCGCGGACTAGCGGGAGGGAAGCGTTCCGAGCAGTTCTTC
TRBJ2-7 . . TRBV15 CATSRAKTAFYEQYF TGTGCCACCAGCAGAGCCAAGACAGCATTCTACGAGCAGTACTTC
TRBJ2-3 once . TRBV3-1/TRBV3-2 CASSQGSSVTDTQYF TGTGCCAGCAGCCAAGGTTCTAGCGTCACAGATACGCAGTATTTT
TRBJ2-6 few TRBD2 TRBV4-2 CASSQDRGLAVSSGANVLTF TGTGCCAGCAGCCAAGATAGGGGACTAGCGGTTAGCTCTGGGGCCAACGTCCTGACTTTC
TRBJ1-2 . . TRBV6-5 CASSSFSLEGGYTF TGTGCCAGCAGTTCGTTCTCGCTGGAGGGTGGCTACACCTTC
TRBJ2-5 . . TRBV3-1/TRBV3-2 CASSQNREQETQYF TGTGCCAGCAGCCAAAATAGGGAGCAAGAGACCCAGTACTTC
TRBJ2-2 . TRBD1 TRBV9 CASGAGTANTGELFF TGTGCCAGCGGGGCCGGGACAGCGAACACCGGGGAGCTGTTTTTT
TRBJ2-6 once . TRBV27 CASSPLLLEGANVLTF TGTGCCAGCAGTCCCCTCCTGCTGGAGGGGGCCAACGTCCTGACTTTC
TRBJ2-5 . TRBD2 TRBV11-3 CASRPTGLAGDGETQYF TGTGCCAGCAGGCCAACAGGGCTAGCGGGAGATGGAGAGACCCAGTACTTC
TRBJ1-3 . . TRBV12-3/TRBV12-4 CASSFIDTIYF TGTGCCAGCAGTTTCATAGACACCATATATTTT
TRBJ2-5 . TRBD2 TRBV18 CASSPPVLAGQETQYF TGTGCCAGCTCCCCTCCGGTACTAGCGGGCCAAGAGACCCAGTACTTC
TRBJ1-2 . TRBD1 TRBV28 CASSNPDRYSYGYTF TGTGCCAGCAGTAACCCGGACAGGTATAGCTATGGCTACACCTTC
TRBJ2-1 . . TRBV6-5 CASTEGGGSYNEQFF TGTGCCAGCACCGAAGGGGGGGGCTCCTACAATGAGCAGTTCTTC
TRBJ1-2 . . TRBV5-1 CASSFLGLDGYTF TGCGCCAGCAGCTTCCTGGGGCTTGATGGCTACACCTTC
TRBJ1-2 . . TRBV27 CASSNPGRQGYTF TGTGCCAGCAGTAACCCCGGGAGGCAGGGCTACACCTTC
TRBJ2-5 . . TRBV6-5 CASGRGRIQETQYF TGTGCCAGCGGGCGGGGTCGGATCCAAGAGACCCAGTACTTC
TRBJ2-7 . . TRBV12-5 CASAILSYEQYF TGTGCTAGTGCTATTCTCTCCTACGAGCAGTACTTC
TRBJ1-2 . . TRBV7-9 CASSARDVDSSGGYTF TGTGCCAGCAGCGCCAGGGATGTGGACAGCTCAGGTGGCTACACCTTC
TRBJ1-3 . . TRBV6-5 CASSYLGPGDTIYF TGTGCCAGCAGTTACTTAGGCCCGGGGGACACCATATATTTT
TRBJ2-1 few . TRBV5-1 CASSLVGGSYNEQFF TGCGCCAGCAGCTTGGTGGGGGGCTCCTACAATGAGCAGTTCTTC
TRBJ2-7 . TRBD1 TRBV10-2 CASEGAREQYF TGCGCCAGCGAGGGGGCGAGGGAGCAGTACTTC
TRBJ2-7 few TRBD1 TRBV7-9 CASSRPGQSYEQYF TGTGCCAGCAGCCGTCCGGGACAGAGTTACGAGCAGTACTTC